This entry concerns a single TCR beta chain. This record belongs to a study of T-cell reconstitution after alpha-beta-depleted transplantation in children. It was with unique molecular identifiers that the TCRbeta library was prepared. TCRdb reanalysed the PCR reads using MiXCR and keeps one entry per CDR3 protein. The sample yields a few hundred thousand distinct CDR3 sequences, 13% seen once. The CDR3 is made up of 14 amino acids. Germline V gene sequence: CDR1 DFQATT, CDR2 SNEGSKA (reference sequence). The V gene end was trimmed by 6 bases and the J gene end by 2 bases; junction bases not matched to a gene: 9.

The sample in question was PBMCs, mostly from graft donor cells, obtained 360 days after TCRalphabeta/CD19-depleted stem cell transplant. This clonotype was obtained from a male patient aged 10 to 17 who had a stem cell transplant for acute myeloid leukemia, so the T cells may come from the graft donor. The J gene is TRBJ1-2, the V gene TRBV20-1; 7 bases are a match to TRBD1. The CDR3 reads CSATRTGPNYGYTF. CDR3 in DNA: TGCAGTGCGACCAGGACAGGACCCAACTATGGCTACACCTTC.